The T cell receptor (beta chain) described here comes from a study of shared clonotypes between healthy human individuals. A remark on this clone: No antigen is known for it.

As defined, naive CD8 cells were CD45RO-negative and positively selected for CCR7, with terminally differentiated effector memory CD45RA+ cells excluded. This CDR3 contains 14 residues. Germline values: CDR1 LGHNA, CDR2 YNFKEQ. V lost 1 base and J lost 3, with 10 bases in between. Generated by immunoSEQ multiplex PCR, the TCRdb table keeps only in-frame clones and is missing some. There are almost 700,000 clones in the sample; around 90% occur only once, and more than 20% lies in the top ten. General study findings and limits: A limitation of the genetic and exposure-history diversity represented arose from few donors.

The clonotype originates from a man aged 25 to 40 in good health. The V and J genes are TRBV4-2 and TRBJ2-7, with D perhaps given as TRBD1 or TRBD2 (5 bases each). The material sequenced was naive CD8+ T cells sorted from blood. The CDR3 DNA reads TGTGCCAGCAGCCAAGGAGGGGAGTACTACGAGCAGTACTTC. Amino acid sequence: CASSQGGEYYEQYF.